The present entry profiles one TCR beta chain with its context. Its antigen is unidentified. The sample originates from a study of T cells after yellow fever vaccination. A single record per CDR3 protein comes from TCRdb applying MiXCR to the 5' RACE reads. The sample lists hundreds of thousands of distinct CDR3 sequences; 9% to 15% were seen once. Per the germline V gene, CDR1 is MDHEN and CDR2 is SYDVKM. Trimming shortened V by 4 bases and J by 7 bases, and 20 bases separated the two germline ends. The CDR3 is 17 residues long. Whole-study results and caveats: It was the secondary response that reached its peak faster, day 5 versus 15, but it was weaker. CD4 and CD8 compartments shared a small share of clonotypes.

The receptor comes from a man aged 25-40 years who received the YFV17D yellow fever vaccine. This chain connects TRBV28 to TRBJ1-6; D possibly corresponds to TRBD1 (5 bases). The sequencing used PBMCs, collected on the day of the yellow fever booster vaccination. CDR3 bases: TGTGCCAGCAGTTCCCTAGTGGAAGGGGCTGGGAATTCACCCCTCCACTTT. Translating gives CASSSLVEGAGNSPLHF.